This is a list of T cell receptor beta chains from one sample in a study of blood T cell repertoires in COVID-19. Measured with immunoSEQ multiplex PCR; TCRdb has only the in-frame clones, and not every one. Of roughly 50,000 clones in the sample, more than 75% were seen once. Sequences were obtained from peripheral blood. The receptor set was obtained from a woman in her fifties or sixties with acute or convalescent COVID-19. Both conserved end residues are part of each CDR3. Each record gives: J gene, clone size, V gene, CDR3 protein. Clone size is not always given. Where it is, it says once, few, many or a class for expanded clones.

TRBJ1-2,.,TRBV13,CASSLVPPGNLLYGYTF
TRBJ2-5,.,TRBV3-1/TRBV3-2,CASSSRQGTTPQYF
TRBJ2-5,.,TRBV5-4,CASSQQFGVQETQYF
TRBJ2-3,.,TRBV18,CASSPGLGGGSDTQYF
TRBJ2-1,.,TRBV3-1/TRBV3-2,CASSPLSGSFVGEQFF
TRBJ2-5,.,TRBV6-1,CASSEALRTSGRGRETQYF
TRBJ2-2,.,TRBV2,CASRTGPAGELFF
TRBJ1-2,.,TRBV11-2,CASSPNNRGGYTF
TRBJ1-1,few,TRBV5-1,CASSADSRNTEAFF
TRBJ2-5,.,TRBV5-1,CASSLERLAGQETQYF
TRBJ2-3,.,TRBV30,CAWHWGADRTDTQYF
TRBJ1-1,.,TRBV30,CAWSPTGNTEAFF
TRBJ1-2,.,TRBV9,CASSSTSQANYGYTF
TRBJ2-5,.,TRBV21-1,CASSNRPRSGPGDRETQYF
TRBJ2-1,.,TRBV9,CASSVDGTSYNEQFF
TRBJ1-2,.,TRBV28,CASRYGTSTAGGYTF
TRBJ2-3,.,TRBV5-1,CASSLGLVGSTDTQYF
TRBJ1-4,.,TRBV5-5,CASSETGVTLNEKLFF
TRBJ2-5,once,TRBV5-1,CASTQGTVQETQYF
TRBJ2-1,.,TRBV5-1,CASSPGAGGISYNEQFF
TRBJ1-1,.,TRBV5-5,CASSLGGGTEAFF
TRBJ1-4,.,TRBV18,CASSIGQGMTEKLFF
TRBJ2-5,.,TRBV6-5,CASGTGGRETQYF
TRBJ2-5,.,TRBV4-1,CASSQGLFQETQYF
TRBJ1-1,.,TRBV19,CASRQQPGQGVTEAFF
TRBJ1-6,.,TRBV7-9,CASSLVEALNSPLHF
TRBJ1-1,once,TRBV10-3,CAISGQGSGDTEAFF
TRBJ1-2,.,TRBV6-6,CASSFDRGRNYGYTF
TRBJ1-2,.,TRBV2,CASRPGQINNYGYTF
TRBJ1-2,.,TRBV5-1,CASSLAADRGSYGYTF
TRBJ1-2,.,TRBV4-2,CASSQDMGSSYGYTF
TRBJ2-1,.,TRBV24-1,CATSDLRTGLDNEQFF
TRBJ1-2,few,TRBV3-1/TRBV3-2,CASSRFGGDYGYTF
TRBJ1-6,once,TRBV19,CASTWAQGDRSPLHF
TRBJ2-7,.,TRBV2,CASSDKSYEQYF
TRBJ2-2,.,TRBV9,CASRTGNTGELFF
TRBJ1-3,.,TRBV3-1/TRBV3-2,CASSEDRASGNTIYF
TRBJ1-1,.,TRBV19,CASSSWAMNTEAFF
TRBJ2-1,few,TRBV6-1,CASSEDIRANYNEQFF
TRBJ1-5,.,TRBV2,CASSVAFRGDQPQHF
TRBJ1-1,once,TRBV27,CASSLSPGINTEAFF
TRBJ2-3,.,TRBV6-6,CAIHGGGIFDTQYF
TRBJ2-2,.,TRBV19,CASSNRVTGELFF
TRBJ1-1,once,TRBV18,CASSPAGGREAFF
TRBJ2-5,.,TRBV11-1,CASSPSVETQYF
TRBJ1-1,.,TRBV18,CASSPGQGANTEAFF
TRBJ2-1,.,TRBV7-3,CASSLSGGEQFF
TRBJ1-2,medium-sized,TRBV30,CAWSVSEAGGYTF
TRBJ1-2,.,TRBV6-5,CASSFREGSYGYTF
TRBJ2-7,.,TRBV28,CASSFEGKGPYEQYF